This T cell receptor (beta chain) was profiled in a study of TIL therapy for anti-PD-1-resistant metastatic lung cancer. The immunoSEQ assay was v3. Repertoires were generated with immunoSEQ multiplex PCR, while TCRdb's copy carries only in-frame clones and drops some. The sample includes approximately 11,000 clones, less than 75% seen only once; the top ten take more than 6%. Time point defined: pre-treatment sample, taken before nivolumab and TIL therapy. Most excised metastases sampled were pleural nodules or supraclavicular lymph nodes. V was trimmed by 6 bases and J by 8 bases, leaving 17 bases between them. The CDR3 length is 14 residues. Germline V CDR1 and CDR2: SGHRS, YFSETQ.

This sequence originates from a person aged 25 to 80 with non-small cell lung cancer. The chain employs TRBV5-1 and TRBJ1-4; tentatively, D is TRBD1 (6 bases). Sample: tumor tissue, taken at baseline. The CDR3 sequence: CASTPGGGVEKLFF. CDR3 bases: TGCGCCAGCACCCCGGGGGGCGGGGTGGAAAAACTGTTTTTT.